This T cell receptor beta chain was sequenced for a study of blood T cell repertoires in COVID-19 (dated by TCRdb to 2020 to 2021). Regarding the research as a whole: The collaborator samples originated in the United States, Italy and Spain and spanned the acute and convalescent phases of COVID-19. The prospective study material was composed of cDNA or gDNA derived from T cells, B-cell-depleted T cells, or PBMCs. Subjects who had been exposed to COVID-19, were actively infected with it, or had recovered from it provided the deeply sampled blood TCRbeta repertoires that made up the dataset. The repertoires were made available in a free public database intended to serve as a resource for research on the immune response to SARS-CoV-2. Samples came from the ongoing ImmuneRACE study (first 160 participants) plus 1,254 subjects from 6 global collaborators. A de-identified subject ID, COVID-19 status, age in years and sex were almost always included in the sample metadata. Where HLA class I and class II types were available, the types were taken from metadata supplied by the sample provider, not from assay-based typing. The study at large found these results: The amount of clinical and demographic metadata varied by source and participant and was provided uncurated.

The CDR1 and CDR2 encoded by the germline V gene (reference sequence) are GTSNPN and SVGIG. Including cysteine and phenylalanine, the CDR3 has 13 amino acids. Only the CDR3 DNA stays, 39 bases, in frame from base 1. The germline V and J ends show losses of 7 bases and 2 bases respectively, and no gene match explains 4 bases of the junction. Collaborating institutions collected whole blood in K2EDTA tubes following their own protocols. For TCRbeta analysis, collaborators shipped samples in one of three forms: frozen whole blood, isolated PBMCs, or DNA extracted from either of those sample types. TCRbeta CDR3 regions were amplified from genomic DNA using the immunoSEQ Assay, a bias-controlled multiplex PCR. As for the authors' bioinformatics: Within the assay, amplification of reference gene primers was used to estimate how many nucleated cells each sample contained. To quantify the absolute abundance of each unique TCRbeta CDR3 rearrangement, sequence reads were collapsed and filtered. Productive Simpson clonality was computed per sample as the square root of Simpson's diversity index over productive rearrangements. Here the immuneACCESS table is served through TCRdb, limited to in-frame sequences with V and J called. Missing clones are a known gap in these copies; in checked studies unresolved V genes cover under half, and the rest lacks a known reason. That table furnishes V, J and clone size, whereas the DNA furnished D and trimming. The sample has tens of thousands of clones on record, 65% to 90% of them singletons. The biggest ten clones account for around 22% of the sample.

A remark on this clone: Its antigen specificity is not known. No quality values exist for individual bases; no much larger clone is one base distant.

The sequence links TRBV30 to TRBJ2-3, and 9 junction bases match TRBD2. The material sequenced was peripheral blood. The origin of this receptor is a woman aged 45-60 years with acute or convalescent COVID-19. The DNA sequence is TGTGCCTTTTTAGCGGGGGACACAGATACGCAGTATTTT. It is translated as CAFLAGDTDTQYF. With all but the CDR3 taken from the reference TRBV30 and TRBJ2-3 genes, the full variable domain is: SQTIHQWPATLVQPVGSPLSLECTVEGTSNPNLYWYRQAAGRGLQLLFYSVGIGQISSEVPQNLSASRPQDRQFILSSKKLLLSDSGFYLCAFLAGDTDTQYFGPGTRLTVL.